This T cell receptor (beta chain) derives from a study of CD8 T cells in ankylosing spondylitis. CDR1 and CDR2 (germline): DFQATT, SNEGSKA (reference sequence). Trimming removed 5 bases from V and 3 bases from J, with 13 bases in between. The CDR3 extends over 14 amino acids. Each CDR3 protein gets one entry after TCRdb re-called the 5' RACE reads with MiXCR. The sample yields about 190,000 distinct CDR3 sequences, over 10% seen once. There are many counts of this clonotype. Sequencing was carried out using blood, either unsorted or a sorted T cell fraction (not recorded which). The receptor was isolated from a female donor with ankylosing spondylitis or in good health (not recorded which). The V call is TRBV20-1, the J call TRBJ2-2; a weak D match, TRBD1 (6 bases). The CDR3: CSAGGHLYTGELFF. The CDR3 nucleotides are TGCAGTGCTGGGGGACACCTATACACCGGGGAGCTGTTTTTT.